This TCR beta chain was sequenced for a study of CD8 T cells in Susac syndrome (dated by TCRdb to about 2019). Study-wide context: The study used repertoire sequencing to test whether antigen drove CD8+ T cell activation and differentiation in Susac syndrome. Results and caveats for the whole study, not just this receptor: The number of individuals in the TCR sequencing and HLA analysis was recognized as being relatively small.

On this clonotype itself: The specificity of this receptor is unknown. No much larger clonotype is one base removed from it; base qualities were not supplied.

RNA was extracted using the RNeasy kit, and about 0.45 to 1 microgram was reverse transcribed with random hexamers. The immunoSEQ multiplex PCR assay, which covers 54 Vbeta and 13 Jbeta segments, was used to amplify TCR beta CDR3 regions. Bias from PCR amplification was corrected by using a synthetic template baseline for primer optimization and for computational correction. The published analysis was carried out like this. Reads were annotated to V, D and J genes per IMGT and analyzed with immunoSEQ Analyzer, keeping only productive sequences. Clonality was calculated as one minus the Shannon entropy normalized by log2 of the number of productive unique sequences. For each patient and control, public and private clones were evaluated within the 100 most prevalent clones. Clones were defined as Susac-specific if absent from the healthy and MS cohorts, from under 1,200 published viral clones and from other ImmuneACCESS disease sequences. TCRdb trimmed the raw reads at Q25, called clones with MiXCR and kept productive beta chains. Every CDR3 protein is listed once, alongside the most common genes and DNA of its rows. The V and J calls and clone size are TCRdb's, not the authors'. In all, the sample holds 110,000 or so distinct CDR3 sequences, and roughly 95% of those were seen once. The ten top clones hold under 0.1% of the sample.

Peripheral blood CD8+ and CD4+ T cells from healthy donors, Susac syndrome patients and multiple sclerosis patients were profiled using high-throughput TCR beta sequencing. The healthy donors served as controls matched for age and sex. Bulk CD8+ and CD4+ T cells were purified magnetically by negative isolation, whereas CD8+ TEMRA cells were enriched by FACS. Blood was drawn into EDTA tubes, processed within 24 hours, and PBMCs were isolated by density gradient centrifugation. PBMCs intended for TCR sequencing were cryopreserved in liquid nitrogen and were subsequently thawed in a 37 degrees C water bath. The sorted or isolated CD4+, CD8+ and CD8+ TEMRA cells reached a purity of at least 90%. At the junction V is shortened by 5 bases and J by 5 bases, with 20 bases in between. From the germline V gene, CDR1 is KGHDR and CDR2 is SFDVKD. The CDR3 has 16 amino acids, counting the end cysteine and phenylalanine. Just the 48-base CDR3 DNA is kept, in frame starting at base 1.

The chain links TRBV24-1 with TRBJ1-1; the D segment cannot be called with confidence. Sequencing was done on a sample of CD4+ T cells from PBMCs. The sequence was collected from a human donor in good health. The CDR3 protein: CATSGGTATERTEAFF. The bases read TGTGCCACCAGTGGAGGAACGGCCACTGAAAGGACTGAAGCTTTCTTT.